This T cell receptor (beta chain) appears in the sequencing data of a study of T-cell memory formation after mild COVID-19. About the study: In these data, TCR clusters were largely donor specific. Broader study findings: Clones contracting across day 15 to 85 had a balanced CD4/CD8 profile; later expanding clones leaned CD4+.

This CDR3 has 15 amino acids. The ends lost 3 bases at V and 5 bases at J; junction bases unmatched: 4. This clonotype appeared a few times. The antigen is undetermined. TCRdb used MiXCR to reprocess the 5' RACE reads, holding one entry per CDR3 protein. The sample records around 400,000 distinct CDR3 sequences, 20% to 25% being singletons. V is TRBV12-3 or TRBV12-4 and J is TRBJ2-2; 9 nucleotides agree with TRBD1. This TCR was sampled from an adult woman who had mild COVID-19 (a few samples of this study predate the infection). Cell type and time point are not known. Sequencing was performed on PBMCs or a T cell subset sorted from them (not recorded which). Here the CDR3 DNA reads TGTGCCAGCAGTTTTGGGACAGGGAGTACCGGGGAGCTGTTTTTT. It codes for CASSFGTGSTGELFF.